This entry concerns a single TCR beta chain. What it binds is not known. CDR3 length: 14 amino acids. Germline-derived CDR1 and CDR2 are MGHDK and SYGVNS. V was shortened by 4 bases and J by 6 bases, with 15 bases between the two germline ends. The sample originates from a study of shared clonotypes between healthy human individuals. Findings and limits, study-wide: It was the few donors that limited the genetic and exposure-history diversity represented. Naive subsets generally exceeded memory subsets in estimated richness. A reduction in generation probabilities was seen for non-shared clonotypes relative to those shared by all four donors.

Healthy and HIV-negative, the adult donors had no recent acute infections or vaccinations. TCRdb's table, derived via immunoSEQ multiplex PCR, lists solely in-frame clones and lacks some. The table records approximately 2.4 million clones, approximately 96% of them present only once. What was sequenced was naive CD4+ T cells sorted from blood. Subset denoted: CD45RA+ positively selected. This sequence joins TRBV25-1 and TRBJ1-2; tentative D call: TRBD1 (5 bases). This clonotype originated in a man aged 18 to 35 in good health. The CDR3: CASSVTGTSNGYTF. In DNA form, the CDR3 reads TGTGCCAGCAGTGTCACCGGGACTTCCAATGGCTACACCTTC.